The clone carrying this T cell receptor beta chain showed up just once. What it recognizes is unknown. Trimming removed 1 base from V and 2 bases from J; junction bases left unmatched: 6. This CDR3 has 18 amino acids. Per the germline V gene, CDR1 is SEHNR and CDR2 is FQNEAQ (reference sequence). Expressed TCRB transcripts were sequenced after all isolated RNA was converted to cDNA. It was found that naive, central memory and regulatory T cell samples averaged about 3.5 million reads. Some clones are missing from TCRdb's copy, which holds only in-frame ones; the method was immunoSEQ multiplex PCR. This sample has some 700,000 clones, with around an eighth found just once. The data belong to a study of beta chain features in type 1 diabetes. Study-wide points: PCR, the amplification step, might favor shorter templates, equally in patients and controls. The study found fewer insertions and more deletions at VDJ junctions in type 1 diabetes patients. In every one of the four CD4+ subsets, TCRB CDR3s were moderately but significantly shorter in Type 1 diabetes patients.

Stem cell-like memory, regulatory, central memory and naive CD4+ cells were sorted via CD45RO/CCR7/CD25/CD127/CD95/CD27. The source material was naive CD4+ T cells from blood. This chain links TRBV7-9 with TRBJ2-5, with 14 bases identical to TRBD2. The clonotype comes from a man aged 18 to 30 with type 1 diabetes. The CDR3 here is CASSLVGTSGGSQETQYF. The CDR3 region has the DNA TGTGCCAGCAGCTTAGTCGGGACTAGCGGGGGCTCGCAAGAGACCCAGTACTTC.